Below are 24 T cell receptor beta chains sequenced from a single sample in a study of CD8+ T cells in alopecia areata. The treatment is: oral pan-JAK inhibitor, 5-10 mg twice daily. Extraction and reverse transcription of RNA yielded cDNA as the sequencing template. This table comes from immunoSEQ multiplex PCR, and its TCRdb copy is limited to in-frame clones, with some not included. The table includes 70,000 or so clones, approximately 30% detected once. Sequencing was performed on CD8+ T cells sorted from blood, taken at week 4, from a patient treated with tofacitinib. The receptors come from a human donor with alopecia areata.

The chain employs TRBV10-3 and TRBJ2-7, with D perhaps matching TRBD1 (7 bases). V was cut by 10 bases and J by 0 bases, with 28 bases left in between. Looked up from germline, CDR1 is ENHRY and CDR2 is SYGVKD. The CDR3 consists of 18 residues. The CDR3 region is CASGPPSAGQLSSYEQYF. Written as DNA, the CDR3 is TGTGCCAGCGGGCCGCCATCGGCGGGACAGTTAAGCTCCTACGAGCAGTACTTC.

This rearrangement joins TRBV11-2 to TRBJ2-7; 14 bases line up with TRBD2. The ends lost 5 bases at V and 4 bases at J; junction bases unmatched: 7. The CDR3 runs 16 residues. CDR1 and CDR2 (germline): SGHAT, FQNNGV. CDR3 nucleotides: TGTGCCAGCAGCCCCTCGGGACTAGCGGGAGAATACGAGCAGTACTTC. This gives the protein CASSPSGLAGEYEQYF.

The rearrangement uses TRBV29-1 and TRBJ2-1; the match to TRBD1 covers 7 bases. Trimming at V came to 5 bases and at J to 4 bases, leaving 11 bases not matched to a gene. Germline loops: CDR1 SQVTM, CDR2 ANQGSEA. This CDR3 is built from 15 residues. CDR3 amino acids: CSVPHTGATYNEQFF. The CDR3 region has the DNA TGCAGCGTTCCTCACACAGGGGCAACGTACAATGAGCAGTTCTTC.

This clone has only a few counts. The chain employs TRBV29-1 and TRBJ2-3; D unresolved. Looked up from germline, CDR1 is SQVTM and CDR2 is ANQGSEA. This CDR3 is built from 13 residues. Trimming left V 4 bases short and J 4 bases short, with 12 bases between. CDR3 loop: CSVVSGRADTQYF. CDR3 nucleotides: TGCAGCGTTGTATCTGGGCGTGCAGATACGCAGTATTTT.

The chain links TRBV19 to TRBJ2-7; the D gene is possibly TRBD1 (6 bases). Germline loops: CDR1 LNHDA, CDR2 SQIVND (reference sequence). Trimming pared 4 bases from V and 7 bases from J, leaving 11 bases between. This CDR3 comprises 12 residues. The CDR3 DNA reads as TGTGCCAGTAGTACGGGGACATTAGAGCAGTACTTC. Translation gives CASSTGTLEQYF.

CDR3 loop: CSVATLRSYEQYF. The DNA of the CDR3 is TGCAGCGTTGCTACCTTACGATCCTACGAGCAGTACTTC. The chain employs TRBV29-1 and TRBJ2-7; no reliable D call. The V gene lost 4 bases and the J gene lost 1 base, with 11 bases spanning the gap. From germline, CDR1 is SQVTM and CDR2 ANQGSEA. The CDR3 has 13 residues.

The chain joins TRBV9 to TRBJ2-2; TRBD1 matches at 7 bases. Trimming took 4 bases from V and 0 from J; bases not matched to a gene: 6. Germline CDR1 and CDR2: SGDLS and YYNGEE. The CDR3 runs 16 residues. The CDR3 sequence is CASSWVQGANTGELFF. Here the CDR3 DNA reads TGTGCCAGCAGCTGGGTCCAGGGGGCGAACACCGGGGAGCTGTTTTTT.

This chain joins TRBV18 and TRBJ2-1; tentative D call: TRBD2 (5 bases). Trimming removed 8 bases at V and 6 bases at J, with 17 bases between. Germline assignment: CDR1 KGHSH and CDR2 LQKENI. The CDR3 has 14 amino acids. This CDR3 is CASSYTREGNEQFF. The CDR3 DNA reads as TGTGCCAGCAGTTACACACGGGAAGGCAATGAGCAGTTCTTC.

This clone was counted only a few times. The same CDR3 arises from other DNA sequences in this sample as well. V and J are TRBV7-2 and TRBJ2-7, with TRBD2 identical over 8 bases. The CDR3 sequence is 14 residues long. With V trimmed by 6 bases and J by 1 base, 5 bases remained unmatched. From germline, CDR1 is SGHTA and CDR2 FQGNSA. CDR3 amino acids: CASSSSGGSYEQYF. DNA of the CDR3: TGTGCCAGCAGTTCGAGCGGGGGATCCTACGAGCAGTACTTC.

This chain links TRBV29-1 with TRBJ1-1; a possible D gene is TRBD1 (5 bases). Germline V gene data show CDR1 as SQVTM and CDR2 as ANQGSEA. V was clipped by 7 bases and J by 1 base, with 10 bases between them. This CDR3 comprises 12 residues. CDR3 bases: TGCAGCGCCTGGGACGGGAACACTGAAGCTTTCTTT. This gives the protein CSAWDGNTEAFF. Full variable domain (rest looked up from reference TRBV29-1 and TRBJ1-1): SAVISQKPSRDICQRGTSLTIQCQVDSQVTMMFWYRQQPGQSLTLIATANQGSEATYESGFVIDKFPISRPNLTFSTLTVSNMSPEDSSIYLCSAWDGNTEAFFGQGTRLTVV.

This clone was counted a few times. This chain links TRBV6-4 with TRBJ2-3; 13 nucleotides agree with TRBD2. V dropped 4 bases and J dropped 5; count of bases not matched to a gene: 0. Germline V gene sequence: CDR1 MRHNA, CDR2 SNTAGT. This CDR3 region has 14 residues. CDR3: CASSGLAGGDTQYF. As DNA, the CDR3 is TGTGCCAGCAGTGGACTAGCGGGAGGAGATACGCAGTATTTT.

This clone was seen a handful of times. This chain links TRBV7-9 with TRBJ2-3; D may be TRBD2 (5 bases). Trimming pared 4 bases from V and 5 bases from J, leaving 13 bases between. Per germline, CDR1 SEHNR and CDR2 FQNEAQ (reference sequence). The CDR3 length is 14 residues. CDR3 in DNA: TGTGCCAGCAGCTATGGCGGGCTCGGAGATACGCAGTATTTT. Translating gives CASSYGGLGDTQYF.

The rearrangement uses TRBV29-1 and TRBJ1-1; D is uncertain. There are 13 residues in the CDR3. CDR1 and CDR2 from the germline V gene are SQVTM and ANQGSEA. The V end lost 1 base, the J end lost 1 base, and 7 bases lay between the germline ends. In DNA form, the CDR3 reads TGCAGCGTTGAAGGAGGGCAGAACACTGAAGCTTTCTTT. Translated, it gives CSVEGGQNTEAFF.

This clone was seen only a few times. The chain joins TRBV29-1 to TRBJ2-5, with D tentatively TRBD1 (5 bases). CDR3 length: 12 residues. Trimming removed 3 bases at V and 3 bases at J, with 8 bases between. Germline-derived CDR1 and CDR2 are SQVTM and ANQGSEA. CDR3 loop: CSVDSGKETQYF. The CDR3 coding sequence is TGCAGCGTTGATTCAGGGAAAGAGACCCAGTACTTC.

The rearrangement uses TRBV4-1 and TRBJ2-1, with 12 bases matching TRBD1. CDR3 length: 16 amino acids. The trim removed 2 bases at V and 6 bases at J, leaving 5 bases unmatched. Germline CDR1 reads MGHRA; CDR2 reads YSYEKL. The CDR3 DNA follows: TGCGCCAGCAGCCAAACCGGGACAGGGGGCTTCAATGAGCAGTTCTTC. It yields the protein CASSQTGTGGFNEQFF.

V gene TRBV4-3 combines with J gene TRBJ1-1; D uncertain. The germline V gene has CDR1 LGHNA and CDR2 YSLEER. The germline V and J ends were trimmed by 1 base and 0 bases, with 6 bases remaining between them. The CDR3 sequence is 14 residues long. The CDR3 region is CASSQGVMNTEAFF. CDR3 sequence (DNA): TGCGCCAGCAGCCAAGGGGTCATGAACACTGAAGCTTTCTTT.

The rearrangement links TRBV7-2 to TRBJ2-2; D not resolved. V lost 5 bases and J lost 6, with 10 bases in between. Germline CDR1 SGHTA, CDR2 FQGNSA. The CDR3 sequence is 13 residues long. The CDR3 is CASSHGGAGELFF. CDR3 bases: TGTGCCAGCAGCCACGGTGGCGCCGGGGAGCTGTTTTTT.

CDR3 sequence reads: CSVWDRRYNEQFF. CDR3 coding DNA: TGCAGCGTGTGGGACAGGCGTTACAATGAGCAGTTCTTC. This chain joins TRBV29-1 and TRBJ2-1; 8 bases are shared with TRBD1. CDR1 and CDR2 (germline): SQVTM, ANQGSEA. The length of the CDR3 is 13 residues. V shed 6 bases, J shed 4 bases, and the junction held 5 bases outside the gene matches.

This chain joins TRBV30 and TRBJ2-2; 11 bases match TRBD2. V shed 0 bases, J shed 4 bases, and the junction held 13 bases outside the gene matches. The CDR3 extends over 19 amino acids. From germline, CDR1 is GTSNPN and CDR2 SVGIG (reference sequence). The CDR3: CAWSVRETGLAVLTGELFF. The CDR3 coding sequence is TGTGCCTGGAGTGTACGGGAGACGGGACTAGCGGTCCTCACCGGGGAGCTGTTTTTT.

The table lists this clone with many counts. This rearrangement joins TRBV25-1 to TRBJ2-5, with D possibly matching TRBD2 (6 bases). This CDR3 contains 12 residues. The ends were cut back, 11 bases at V and 3 bases at J, with 13 bases in the middle. From germline, CDR1 is MGHDK and CDR2 SYGVNS. CDR3 nucleotides: TGTGCCGGAGGAGGGTCGAAAGAGACCCAGTACTTC. This gives the protein CAGGGSKETQYF.

This clone was counted between two and nine times. The rearrangement joins TRBV9 to TRBJ1-2; tentative D call: TRBD1 (5 bases). The CDR3 covers 17 residues. CDR1 and CDR2 from the germline V gene are SGDLS and YYNGEE. The germline V and J ends were trimmed by 3 bases and 5 bases, with 23 bases remaining between them. The CDR3 is CASSASQVASGLYGYTF. CDR3 DNA: TGTGCCAGCAGCGCCTCACAGGTCGCCTCTGGCCTTTATGGCTACACCTTC.

The V call is TRBV5-1, the J call TRBJ2-7; tentatively, D is TRBD1 or TRBD2 (5 bases each). From germline, CDR1 is SGHRS and CDR2 YFSETQ. V lost 1 base and J 0 bases, leaving 14 bases between the germline ends. The CDR3 spans 16 residues. The CDR3 nucleotides read TGCGCCAGCAGCTTGTTCGGGACCGAGAGCTCCTACGAGCAGTACTTC. Its translation: CASSLFGTESSYEQYF. The full variable domain, in which reference TRBV5-1 and TRBJ2-7 provide the parts outside the CDR3, is KAGVTQTPRYLIKTRGQQVTLSCSPISGHRSVSWYQQTPGQGLQFLFEYFSETQRNKGNFPGRFSGRQFSNSRSEMNVSTLELGDSALYLCASSLFGTESSYEQYFGPGTRLTVT.

The V gene is TRBV29-1, the J gene TRBJ2-1; TRBD2 matches 13 bases. V trimming: 5 bases; J trimming: 2 bases; junction bases outside the gene matches: 6. The CDR3 is 16 amino acids. Germline V gene lookup returns CDR1 SQVTM and CDR2 ANQGSEA. CDR3 DNA sequence: TGCAGCGTTCTGGGACTAGCGGGAAAAACCTACAATGAGCAGTTCTTC. As protein: CSVLGLAGKTYNEQFF.

This clone appeared a few times. This chain uses TRBV29-1 with TRBJ2-5, with D uncertain. Trimming removed 0 bases at V and 4 bases at J, with 12 bases between. There are 14 residues in the CDR3. Germline V lookup: CDR1 SQVTM, CDR2 ANQGSEA. The CDR3 DNA reads as TGCAGCGTTGAAGATAATGCGCGCGGAGAGACCCAGTACTTC. This codes for CSVEDNARGETQYF.